This TCR beta chain was found in a study of T cells in Graves' hyperthyroidism and ophthalmopathy. Study-wide findings and caveats: A model built on 13 V-J features separated ophthalmopathy from stable hyperthyroidism.

TCR beta CDR3 sequences were amplified from RNA transcripts. The TCR CDR3 first-round RT-PCR relied on the HTBI primer set. Using its own MiXCR run on the multiplex PCR reads, TCRdb lists one record per CDR3 protein. The repertoire holds about 250,000 distinct CDR3 sequences, with about 25% as singletons. Disease duration was under 3 months in the ophthalmopathy patients, who also had a Clinical Activity Score of at least 3 and a NOSPECS grade of at least 4. The authors obtained PBMCs from over 8.5 ml of fresh peripheral blood. This clonotype occurred many times. Antigen unknown. CDR3 length: 20 residues. Trimming at V came to 3 bases and at J to 0 bases, leaving 13 bases not matched to a gene. Looked up from germline, CDR1 is LNHDA and CDR2 is SQIVND (reference sequence).

The J gene is TRBJ2-2, the V gene TRBV19; 10 bases are a match to TRBD2. Specimen: blood. The TCR comes from a woman in her thirties or forties with Graves' ophthalmopathy. DNA of the CDR3: TGTGCCAGTAGTATGGGGCAGGGGTGGACTAGCGGACCGAACACCGGGGAGCTGTTTTTT. It is translated as CASSMGQGWTSGPNTGELFF.